This TCR beta chain comes out of a study of PD-L1 blockade in urothelial cancer. In the study overall: A median of roughly 150,000 T cells was found in the blood samples. Whole-study results and caveats: Below-median TCR clonality that was measured in pretreatment blood predicted better survival.

As for this clone: Antigen unknown.

Libraries were prepared by immunoSEQ multiplex PCR; TCRdb keeps only in-frame clonotypes and omits some of them. The sample has around 69,000 clones, more than 85% seen once; the top ten hold 0.87%. The time point denotes: peripheral blood 6 weeks after treatment start. This CDR3 comprises 15 residues. The junction had 4 bases not matched to a gene; V was cut back by 5 bases and J by 5 bases. Germline V gene sequence: CDR1 SEHNR, CDR2 FQNEAQ (reference sequence). The source is a woman older than 75 with urothelial cancer. This sequence joins TRBV7-9 and TRBJ2-5, with 14 positions matching TRBD2. The sample in question was PBMCs, obtained around atezolizumab (anti-PD-L1) treatment. CDR3 bases: TGTGCCAGCAGCCTAGGACTAGCGGGAGGCGAGACCCAGTACTTC. Amino acid sequence: CASSLGLAGGETQYF.